The rows below give T cell receptor beta chains drawn from one sample of a study of blood T cells in healthy people across ages. TCRdb processed the 5' RACE reads anew with MiXCR; each CDR3 protein has one entry. The table records around 1,800,000 distinct CDR3 sequences, more than 35% of them present only once. The sample consisted of blood. The source of these receptors is a human donor in good health. CDR3s include the opening cysteine and the closing phenylalanine or tryptophan. The order of the fields is J gene, D gene, clone size, V gene, CDR3 DNA, CDR3 protein. The D gene is left open where the match is weak. Expanded clones get a size class; other rows say once, few or many, or leave the size out.

TRBJ1-6 - - TRBV5-1 TGCGCCAGCAGCTTAACAATTAGTGGTTCACCCCTCCACTTT CASSLTISGSPLHF
TRBJ2-5 - few TRBV11-3 TGTGCCAGCAGCACAGGACGGTCCCAAGAGACCCAGTACTTC CASSTGRSQETQYF
TRBJ1-2 - - TRBV9 TGTGCCAGCAGCGTAGGGGACAAAAACTATGGCTACACCTTC CASSVGDKNYGYTF
TRBJ2-1 TRBD2 few TRBV15 TGTGCCACCAAGCGGGGGCAGAGCTCCTACAATGAGCAGTTCTTC CATKRGQSSYNEQFF
TRBJ1-2 TRBD1 - TRBV20-1 TGCAGTGCTTCGACAGGGATAAATGGCTACACCTTC CSASTGINGYTF
TRBJ1-5 TRBD1 few TRBV9 TGTGCCAGCAGCTCCACCGGGACAGTGGATGGATATAGCAATCAGCCCCAGCATTTT CASSSTGTVDGYSNQPQHF
TRBJ2-7 TRBD1 few TRBV7-9 TGTGCCAGCAGACCCCCTACAGGGGCGTACGAGCAGTACTTC CASRPPTGAYEQYF
TRBJ2-2 TRBD1 few TRBV12-3/TRBV12-4 TGTGCCAGCAGTCTAGGGACAGGTGTTCCCGGGGAGCTGTTTTTT CASSLGTGVPGELFF
TRBJ1-2 - few TRBV10-3 TGTGCCATCAGGGGAGGACCACAGCCAAATAACTATGGCTACACCTTC CAIRGGPQPNNYGYTF
TRBJ2-7 - many TRBV7-6 TGTGCCAGCAGCTTAGGAGGGGGTTACTCCTACGAGCAGTACTTC CASSLGGGYSYEQYF
TRBJ2-3 - - TRBV2 TGTGCCAGTGGGCCCGGGACTTATACAGATACGCAGTATTTT CASGPGTYTDTQYF
TRBJ2-7 TRBD1 - TRBV29-1 TGCAGCGTCAAAGGGGCAGGGGGTAGGTACGAGCAGTACTTC CSVKGAGGRYEQYF
TRBJ2-5 - - TRBV3-1 TGTGCCAGCAGCCAAGACTTACCCGGGATAGGGGGCCAAGAGACCCAGTACTTC CASSQDLPGIGGQETQYF
TRBJ2-1 - - TRBV20-1 TGCACTGCTAGAGATTCTTTCTCCTACAATGAGCAGTTCTTC CTARDSFSYNEQFF
TRBJ1-1 - - TRBV7-8 TGTGCCAGCAGCTTCCCTCTCGTCCCAAGGTCGAACACTGAAGCTTTCTTT CASSFPLVPRSNTEAFF
TRBJ2-1 - - TRBV6-5 TGTGCCAGCAGTCCCCTAGGGGCCTACGAGCAGTTCTTC CASSPLGAYEQFF
TRBJ1-1 TRBD1 once TRBV5-1 TGCGCCAGCAGCTGGACAGGGGTCACTGAAGCTTTCTTT CASSWTGVTEAFF
TRBJ2-1 - many TRBV6-5 TGTGCCAGCAGAACGACAGAGTATGAGCAGTTCTTC CASRTTEYEQFF
TRBJ2-7 TRBD1 - TRBV7-2 TGTGCCAGCAGCCCGACCTGGGACAGCTCCTACGAGCAGTACTTC CASSPTWDSSYEQYF
TRBJ2-1 TRBD2 - TRBV24-1 TGTGCCACCAGTGACCCTAGCGGGGGGGCACTCTACAATGAGCAGTTCTTC CATSDPSGGALYNEQFF
TRBJ1-6 - - TRBV7-8 TGTGCCGGCAGCGCAAAAATACAGGGTAATTCACCCCTCCACTTT CAGSAKIQGNSPLHF
TRBJ2-3 TRBD2 - TRBV9 TGTGCCAGCAGCGTAGTGGGGACTAGCGGTACGCAGTATTTT CASSVVGTSGTQYF
TRBJ1-6 - - TRBV27 TGTGCCAGCAGTTTTCCGATTTCACCCCTCCACTTT CASSFPISPLHF
TRBJ1-5 - - TRBV20-1 TGCAGTGCTAGAGAACAGGTGGCCAATCAGCCCCAGCATTTT CSAREQVANQPQHF
TRBJ2-3 - - TRBV7-9 TGTGCCAGCAGTTTAGATGCGGGGAATCGGTATTTT CASSLDAGNRYF
TRBJ1-5 - - TRBV5-5 TGTGCCAGCAGCTTGTGGGACAAAGGGAAGCCCCAGCAGTTT CASSLWDKGKPQQF
TRBJ1-5 - few TRBV24-1 TGTGCCACCAGTATCAGGGGAGATCAGCCCCAGCATTTT CATSIRGDQPQHF
TRBJ2-3 - few TRBV9 TGTGCCAGCAGCGTAGATGGGGCTAGTTACACAGATACGCAGTATTTT CASSVDGASYTDTQYF
TRBJ2-1 - - TRBV5-1 TGCGCCAGCAGCTTGCGGGGGACTTCGCCCTCCTACAATGAGCAGTTCTTC CASSLRGTSPSYNEQFF
TRBJ1-2 - few TRBV5-1 TGCGCCAGCAGCTTGGATGGGCCCTGGGACTATGGCTACACCTTC CASSLDGPWDYGYTF
TRBJ1-6 - - TRBV12-3/TRBV12-4 TGTGCCAGCACCCGGGCACAGGGTAATTCACCCCTCCACTTT CASTRAQGNSPLHF
TRBJ2-1 - - TRBV24-1 TGTGCCACCAGTGATACCGGGACACAGCAGTTCTTC CATSDTGTQQFF
TRBJ2-3 - - TRBV4-3 TGCGCCAGCAGCCTCTCCTTAAGCTCAGATACGCAGTATTTT CASSLSLSSDTQYF
TRBJ2-3 - - TRBV4-2 TGTGCCAGCAGCCAAGATTCGGCAGGGTCCAGTGAAGATACGCAGTATTTT CASSQDSAGSSEDTQYF
TRBJ2-7 - few TRBV3-1 TGTGCCAGCAGTTCCTCGTATAAGCAGTACTTC CASSSSYKQYF